This TCR beta chain was identified in a study of response to subunit inactivated influenza vaccine. General study points: Researchers suggested that each seasonal influenza vaccination recruits few new T cells.

A remark on this clonotype: Its cognate antigen is unknown.

TCRdb redid the calling of the RT-PCR reads with MiXCR, one entry per CDR3 protein. The sample includes some 850,000 distinct CDR3 sequences, less than 20% of them seen just once. J was trimmed by 5 bases and V by 1 base; bases with no gene match: 9. Germline values: CDR1 SGHTA, CDR2 FQGNSA. The length of the CDR3 is 16 residues. Sequenced here: PBMCs from blood, sampled less than 6 days after vaccination. The source of this sequence is a man aged 50-59 years who received an inactivated influenza vaccine. V usage is TRBV7-2 and J usage is TRBJ2-7; 9 bases fit TRBD1. CDR3 nucleotide sequence: TGTGCCAGCAGCTTAGTTGCGGGACAGGGTCGGCACGAGCAGTACTTC. Protein: CASSLVAGQGRHEQYF.